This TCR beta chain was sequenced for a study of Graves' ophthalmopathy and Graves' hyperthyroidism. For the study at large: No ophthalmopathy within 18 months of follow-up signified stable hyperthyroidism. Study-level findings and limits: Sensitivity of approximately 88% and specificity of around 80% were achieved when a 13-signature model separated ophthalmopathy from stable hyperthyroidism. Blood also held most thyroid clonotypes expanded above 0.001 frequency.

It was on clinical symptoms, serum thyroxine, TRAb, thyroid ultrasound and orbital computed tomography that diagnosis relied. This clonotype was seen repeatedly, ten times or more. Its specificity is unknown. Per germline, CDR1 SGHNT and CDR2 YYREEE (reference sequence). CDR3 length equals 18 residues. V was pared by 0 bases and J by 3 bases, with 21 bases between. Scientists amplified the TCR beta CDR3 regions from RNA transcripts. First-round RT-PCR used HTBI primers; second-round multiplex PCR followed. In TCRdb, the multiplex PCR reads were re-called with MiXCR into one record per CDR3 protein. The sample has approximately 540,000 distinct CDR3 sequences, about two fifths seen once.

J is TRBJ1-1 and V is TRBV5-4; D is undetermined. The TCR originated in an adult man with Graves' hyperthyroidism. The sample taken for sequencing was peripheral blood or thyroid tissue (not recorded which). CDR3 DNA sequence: TGTGCCAGCAGCTTGGAACGATTCAGGACGGGCCCCGACACTGAAGCTTTCTTT. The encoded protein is CASSLERFRTGPDTEAFF.